This TCR beta chain was identified during a study of cytomegalovirus exposure and HLA in healthy donors. The validation cohort, a group of roughly 120 subjects, included the donors and was separate from the roughly 670-subject first cohort. Germline CDR1 is LNHDA and CDR2 is SQIVND (reference sequence). The CDR3 is 14 residues long. Between the trimmed V and J ends, which lost 3 bases and 3 bases, there was a span of 9 bases. Findings of the study overall: Subsequent analysis found a tendency for first-cohort TCR clusters to co-occur within the 95 to 150 validation repertoires. The majority of TCR sequences were rare, yet some public TCRs appeared in many donors. Listed as cytomegalovirus-associated were about 160 TCR beta chains.

Data came from immunoSEQ multiplex PCR; TCRdb stores just in-frame clones and leaves some out. The table has approximately 120,000 clones, 89% seen once. To note about this clone: Its antigen is currently unknown.

The source of this sequence is a woman in her late teens or twenties in good health and CMV-seronegative. The J gene is TRBJ1-5, the V gene TRBV19; weak D call: TRBD1 (6 bases). The specimen was PBMCs. The CDR3 loop reads CASSIGQFNQPQHF. CDR3 DNA: TGTGCCAGTAGTATTGGACAGTTCAATCAGCCCCAGCATTTT.